Listed below are T cell receptor beta chains from one sample, sequenced in a study of chemoradiotherapy in HPV16-positive cancers. TCRdb's copy holds only in-frame clones and misses some; the assay was immunoSEQ multiplex PCR. The table includes about 13,000 clones, approximately 85% detected once. The starting material was blood, obtained from a patient who underwent chemoradiotherapy. These receptors came from a human donor with HPV-associated anogenital cancer. Each CDR3 is given without its conserved first and last residue. D genes are given only for firm matches. Where a row states a size, it is once, few, many or the class of an expanded clone; other rows omit it.

d_gene: TRBD2
j_gene: TRBJ2-7
abundance: -
v_gene: TRBV19
CDR3aa: ASSINPSGAYEQY

d_gene: TRBD1
j_gene: TRBJ2-7
abundance: -
v_gene: TRBV5-6
CDR3aa: ASSLVGQSYEQY

d_gene: -
j_gene: TRBJ1-1
abundance: -
v_gene: TRBV7-2
CDR3aa: ASSFLVNTEAF

d_gene: -
j_gene: TRBJ2-2
abundance: -
v_gene: TRBV5-1
CDR3aa: ASSLDTGIRTGELF

d_gene: -
j_gene: TRBJ1-4
abundance: -
v_gene: TRBV30
CDR3aa: AWSPGLGEKLF

d_gene: -
j_gene: TRBJ2-7
abundance: -
v_gene: TRBV21-1
CDR3aa: ASRLPRDGSSYEQY

d_gene: TRBD1
j_gene: TRBJ1-5
abundance: few
v_gene: TRBV10-1
CDR3aa: ASSRQGNGNQPQH

d_gene: TRBD2
j_gene: TRBJ2-3
abundance: -
v_gene: TRBV5-4
CDR3aa: ASSLGSGGRTDTQY

d_gene: TRBD2
j_gene: TRBJ2-2
abundance: -
v_gene: TRBV11-2
CDR3aa: ASRRLAGVTGELF

d_gene: -
j_gene: TRBJ2-2
abundance: -
v_gene: TRBV7-2
CDR3aa: ASSLGPTRNTGELF

d_gene: -
j_gene: TRBJ2-7
abundance: -
v_gene: TRBV30
CDR3aa: AWSVQWGASYEQY

d_gene: -
j_gene: TRBJ2-5
abundance: -
v_gene: TRBV7-2
CDR3aa: ASSLTGFSGAETQY

d_gene: TRBD1
j_gene: TRBJ2-7
abundance: -
v_gene: TRBV5-1
CDR3aa: ASSLGDRAHEQY

d_gene: -
j_gene: TRBJ1-2
abundance: once
v_gene: TRBV7-2
CDR3aa: ASSSWDPGYGYT

d_gene: TRBD2
j_gene: TRBJ2-3
abundance: -
v_gene: TRBV2
CDR3aa: ANLGLAGLTSTDTQY

d_gene: -
j_gene: TRBJ2-3
abundance: -
v_gene: TRBV5-1
CDR3aa: ASSLLVTDTQY

d_gene: -
j_gene: TRBJ1-1
abundance: once
v_gene: TRBV19
CDR3aa: ASSIMGMNTEAF

d_gene: -
j_gene: TRBJ2-7
abundance: -
v_gene: TRBV7-9
CDR3aa: ASSPMTGGTVDYEQY

d_gene: -
j_gene: TRBJ2-2
abundance: once
v_gene: TRBV19
CDR3aa: ASSNQGLENTGELF

d_gene: TRBD1
j_gene: TRBJ2-5
abundance: -
v_gene: TRBV18
CDR3aa: ASSSGGAAETQY

d_gene: -
j_gene: TRBJ2-1
abundance: -
v_gene: TRBV2
CDR3aa: ASSGRNEQF

d_gene: -
j_gene: TRBJ1-2
abundance: -
v_gene: TRBV30
CDR3aa: AWSGRGRVAYGYT

d_gene: -
j_gene: TRBJ2-1
abundance: -
v_gene: TRBV25-1
CDR3aa: ASSEWQGSAPEQF

d_gene: -
j_gene: TRBJ1-2
abundance: -
v_gene: TRBV30
CDR3aa: AWSVFRFYGYT

d_gene: -
j_gene: TRBJ1-1
abundance: -
v_gene: TRBV6-5
CDR3aa: ASSLTGTVNTEAF

d_gene: -
j_gene: TRBJ1-6
abundance: -
v_gene: TRBV5-1
CDR3aa: ASSLDQGVSSPLH

d_gene: -
j_gene: TRBJ2-6
abundance: -
v_gene: TRBV5-4
CDR3aa: ASSLEVSGANVLT

d_gene: -
j_gene: TRBJ2-1
abundance: -
v_gene: TRBV5-4
CDR3aa: ASSSGPFNEQF

d_gene: -
j_gene: TRBJ2-5
abundance: once
v_gene: TRBV7-2
CDR3aa: ASTSPGLKETQY

d_gene: TRBD1
j_gene: TRBJ1-1
abundance: -
v_gene: TRBV7-9
CDR3aa: ASSLGDRKTEAF

d_gene: TRBD2
j_gene: TRBJ2-2
abundance: -
v_gene: TRBV7-9
CDR3aa: ASSPSGGGNTGELF

d_gene: -
j_gene: TRBJ1-2
abundance: -
v_gene: TRBV7-4
CDR3aa: ASSLGCPEGYT

d_gene: -
j_gene: TRBJ2-5
abundance: -
v_gene: TRBV5-6
CDR3aa: ASSLGGFQETQY

d_gene: -
j_gene: TRBJ2-3
abundance: -
v_gene: TRBV5-1
CDR3aa: ASSWDTRTDTQY

d_gene: -
j_gene: TRBJ1-2
abundance: -
v_gene: TRBV27
CDR3aa: ASSLRGKFDGYT

d_gene: -
j_gene: TRBJ1-6
abundance: -
v_gene: TRBV6-5
CDR3aa: ASSLGGGSGSPLH

d_gene: -
j_gene: TRBJ2-5
abundance: once
v_gene: TRBV30
CDR3aa: AWRMGWETQY

d_gene: -
j_gene: TRBJ1-2
abundance: -
v_gene: TRBV7-6
CDR3aa: ASSLGRDDYGYT

d_gene: -
j_gene: TRBJ1-1
abundance: -
v_gene: TRBV6-5
CDR3aa: ASTRRGVNTEAF

d_gene: TRBD2
j_gene: TRBJ2-5
abundance: -
v_gene: TRBV5-1
CDR3aa: ASSSLAGGDETQY

d_gene: -
j_gene: TRBJ1-2
abundance: -
v_gene: TRBV29-1
CDR3aa: SAEGLIYGYT

d_gene: -
j_gene: TRBJ2-7
abundance: -
v_gene: TRBV6-1
CDR3aa: ASTPSLRGSEQY

d_gene: -
j_gene: TRBJ2-3
abundance: -
v_gene: TRBV2
CDR3aa: ASSEGGRDADTQY

d_gene: -
j_gene: TRBJ1-4
abundance: -
v_gene: TRBV6-5
CDR3aa: ASRTGTLGPLF

d_gene: TRBD2
j_gene: TRBJ2-7
abundance: few
v_gene: TRBV28
CDR3aa: ASRRTSGRSYEQY

d_gene: TRBD1
j_gene: TRBJ2-2
abundance: -
v_gene: TRBV7-8
CDR3aa: ASSPTGTGAPTGELF

d_gene: TRBD2
j_gene: TRBJ2-1
abundance: -
v_gene: TRBV19
CDR3aa: ASFPSGGGSYNEQF

d_gene: -
j_gene: TRBJ1-2
abundance: -
v_gene: TRBV11-3
CDR3aa: ASSPLNRVWGYT

d_gene: -
j_gene: TRBJ2-1
abundance: -
v_gene: TRBV5-1
CDR3aa: ASSRGSRNTYNEQF

d_gene: -
j_gene: TRBJ2-1
abundance: -
v_gene: TRBV5-4
CDR3aa: ASSLEGTRYNEQF

d_gene: -
j_gene: TRBJ2-5
abundance: -
v_gene: TRBV10-1
CDR3aa: ASSSTVNQETQY

d_gene: -
j_gene: TRBJ1-4
abundance: -
v_gene: TRBV19
CDR3aa: ASSKIKEKLF

d_gene: -
j_gene: TRBJ1-5
abundance: -
v_gene: TRBV5-1
CDR3aa: ASKPETGDNQPQH

d_gene: -
j_gene: TRBJ1-1
abundance: -
v_gene: TRBV2
CDR3aa: ASSVNTEAF

d_gene: TRBD2
j_gene: TRBJ2-5
abundance: few
v_gene: TRBV19
CDR3aa: ASSIRRLAGGPQETQY